This is a list of T cell receptor beta chains from one sample in a study of blood T cell repertoires in COVID-19. The repertoire was sequenced with immunoSEQ multiplex PCR; TCRdb's copy has only in-frame clones and lacks some. The sample consists of tens of thousands of clones, approximately 83% of them appearing once. The sample taken for sequencing was peripheral blood. These TCRs come from a man aged 80 or over with active or convalescent COVID-19. Both conserved end residues are part of each CDR3. A D gene is named only where the DNA matches it firmly. The size of a clone is reported for some rows only, either as once, few or many, or as a class for expanded clones.

TRBV27	-	TRBJ1-5	-	TGTGCCAGCAGTCCAAGGCCCGGGGTAGGACAGCCCCAGCATTTT	CASSPRPGVGQPQHF
TRBV6-5	TRBD1	TRBJ1-1	few	TGTGCCAGCAGTTACCGGGTGGGACAGGGGGCAACTGAAGCTTTCTTT	CASSYRVGQGATEAFF
TRBV6-2/TRBV6-3	-	TRBJ1-5	few	TGTGCCAGCAGCCGCCACCGGGGAGGGCTGGAGCCCCAGCATTTT	CASSRHRGGLEPQHF
TRBV29-1	-	TRBJ2-3	-	TGCAGCGTTGATTCGGGGGGCAGGACAGATACGCAGTATTTT	CSVDSGGRTDTQYF
TRBV3-1/TRBV3-2	-	TRBJ2-7	-	TGTGCCAGCAGCCAATCTATGCACGAGCAGTACTTC	CASSQSMHEQYF
TRBV6-6	TRBD1	TRBJ2-5	-	TGTGCCAGCAGCACCAGGACAGGGATGGAGACCCAGTACTTC	CASSTRTGMETQYF
TRBV11-2	TRBD2	TRBJ2-7	-	TGTGCCAGCACCCTAAGTGGACTAGCGGGCTACGAGCAGTACTTC	CASTLSGLAGYEQYF
TRBV30	TRBD2	TRBJ2-7	-	TGTGCCTGGAGTCTACCGGGACTAGCGGCTGGCGAGCAGTACTTC	CAWSLPGLAAGEQYF
TRBV4-1	TRBD2	TRBJ2-3	-	TGCGCCAGCAGCCAAGCGGGAGGGCAGCGGACAGATACGCAGTATTTT	CASSQAGGQRTDTQYF
TRBV3-1/TRBV3-2	TRBD2	TRBJ2-3	-	TGTGCCAGCAGCCCACGAATGACTAGCGGGGGGAGAACAGATACGCAGTATTTT	CASSPRMTSGGRTDTQYF
TRBV6-1	TRBD1	TRBJ2-3	-	TGTGCCAGCAGTGAACAGGGGGCAGATACGCAGTATTTT	CASSEQGADTQYF
TRBV4-1	TRBD1	TRBJ1-6	-	TGCGCCAGCAGCCGTCGGACAGGGCAGATAAATTCACCCCTCCACTTT	CASSRRTGQINSPLHF
TRBV6-5	TRBD1	TRBJ2-7	-	TGTGCCAGCAGTTCCCGGACAGGGGGGCCTTACGAGCAGTACTTC	CASSSRTGGPYEQYF
TRBV18	-	TRBJ1-5	-	TGTGCCAGCTCGTCAGACCGGGAAACCCGTCATTTT	CASSSDRETRHF
TRBV7-7	-	TRBJ2-1	-	TGTGCTAGCAGCTTAGGTCAGGGTATGGATGAGCAGTTCTTC	CASSLGQGMDEQFF
TRBV9	-	TRBJ1-3	few	TGTGCCAGCAGCACCACCGAGCCGTTCTCTGGAAACACCATATATTTT	CASSTTEPFSGNTIYF
TRBV12-3/TRBV12-4	TRBD1	TRBJ1-4	-	TGTGCCAGCAGTTGGGACAGTGGTGAAAAACTGTTTTTT	CASSWDSGEKLFF
TRBV25-1	TRBD2	TRBJ2-1	-	TGTGCCAGCAGTCGGGGGGGTGGTTTGGACAATGAGCAGTTCTTC	CASSRGGGLDNEQFF
TRBV5-8	TRBD1	TRBJ1-1	few	TGTGCCAGCAGCCTGGGGACAGGGGGCCGATGGGTTGAAGCTTTCTTT	CASSLGTGGRWVEAFF
TRBV19	-	TRBJ2-7	-	TGTGCCAGTAGTTTAGGGGCTTCCTACGAGCAGTACTTC	CASSLGASYEQYF
TRBV2	TRBD1	TRBJ1-5	-	TGTGCCAGCAGTGGGGCGATTACCGGGACAGGGCACGGGCAGCCCCAGCATTTT	CASSGAITGTGHGQPQHF
TRBV5-4	-	TRBJ2-1	-	TGTGCCAGCAGCTTGGGATATCGTAGCAATGAGCAGTTCTTC	CASSLGYRSNEQFF
TRBV5-1	TRBD1	TRBJ2-1	-	TGCGCCAGCAGCCCCGGGACAGGGGGCAATGAGCAGTTCTTC	CASSPGTGGNEQFF
TRBV5-1	TRBD2	TRBJ2-3	-	TGCGCCAGCAGCTCATTAGCGGGACGCACAGATACGCAGTATTTT	CASSSLAGRTDTQYF
TRBV5-5	-	TRBJ1-5	-	TGTGCCAGCAGCTGGGGGGGGCCTAATCAGCCCCAGCATTTT	CASSWGGPNQPQHF
TRBV6-6	TRBD2	TRBJ2-2	-	TGTGCCAGCAGTCCCCGCGGGAGGTCCACCGGGGAGCTGTTTTTT	CASSPRGRSTGELFF
TRBV5-1	-	TRBJ1-3	-	TGCGCCAGCAGCCCCGCGGGAGGAAACACCATATATTTT	CASSPAGGNTIYF
TRBV11-2	-	TRBJ1-1	-	TGTGCCAGCAGCTTCCGGAACACTGAAGCTTTCTTT	CASSFRNTEAFF
TRBV2	-	TRBJ1-5	-	TGTGCCAGCAGTTTACAACAGGATCAGCCCCAGCATTTT	CASSLQQDQPQHF
TRBV28	-	TRBJ1-1	-	TGTGCCAGCAGTTTACGGCCACCACGAGGCACTGAAGCTTTCTTT	CASSLRPPRGTEAFF
TRBV28	TRBD2	TRBJ2-5	-	TGTGCCAGCAGTTTTAGCGTGTCGGGAGGGTGGCGGGAGACCCAGTACTTC	CASSFSVSGGWRETQYF
TRBV4-1	-	TRBJ2-7	-	TGCGCCAGCAGCCAAGCACCAAACAACCCATACGAGCAGTACTTC	CASSQAPNNPYEQYF
TRBV18	-	TRBJ2-2	-	TGTGCCAGCTCACTTCAGACGGGGAACACCGGGGAGCTGTTTTTT	CASSLQTGNTGELFF
TRBV16	-	TRBJ2-5	-	TGTGCCAGCAGCCTTCTTCTGGAGACCCAGTACTTC	CASSLLLETQYF
TRBV2	-	TRBJ2-7	few	TGTGCCACCCGAAAGGGGTACGAGCAGTACTTC	CATRKGYEQYF
TRBV6-2/TRBV6-3	TRBD2	TRBJ2-1	-	TGTGCCAGCAGTTACCCCGGGACTAGCGGGAGCGGAGAGCAGTTCTTC	CASSYPGTSGSGEQFF
TRBV6-5	-	TRBJ2-7	-	TGTGCCAGCAGAGGGGGTACCCCCTACGAGCAGTACTTC	CASRGGTPYEQYF
TRBV4-1	-	TRBJ1-6	-	TGCGCCAGCAGCCAAGATTTCCCAGGGTTTGCGAGTTCACCCCTCCACTTT	CASSQDFPGFASSPLHF
TRBV27	TRBD2	TRBJ2-1	-	TGTGCCAGCTTGGCTAGCGGGAGGCCCGAGCAGTTCTTC	CASLASGRPEQFF
TRBV2	-	TRBJ2-7	few	TGTGCCAGCAGTGGTTCGGAGGGGCTCAGGGAGCAGTACTTC	CASSGSEGLREQYF
TRBV2	-	TRBJ1-4	once	TGTGCCAGCATTAGACAGGATAACTCACCTAGGGAAAAACTGTTTTTT	CASIRQDNSPREKLFF
TRBV2	-	TRBJ1-5	few	TGTGCCAGCAGCGAATACTCCTTCTTATTCGGCAATCAGCCCCAGCATTTT	CASSEYSFLFGNQPQHF
TRBV6-5	TRBD2	TRBJ2-7	once	TGTGCCAGTAGAAAACCTCTGGGGGGGGCCTACGAGCAGTACTTC	CASRKPLGGAYEQYF